These 17 T cell receptor beta chains came from one sample sequenced in a study of shared clonotypes between healthy human individuals. Clones were sequenced by immunoSEQ multiplex PCR, and TCRdb holds only the in-frame ones, with some missing. The profile covers 1,500,000 or so clones, with just under 99% appearing a single time and 0.36% taken by the ten largest. Sequencing was carried out using naive CD4+ T cells sorted from blood. As for subset: CD45RA+ positively selected. The receptors here all came from a man aged 25 to 40 in good health.

J is TRBJ2-1 and V is TRBV29-1, with 9 bases aligning to TRBD1. CDR1 and CDR2 from the germline V gene are SQVTM and ANQGSEA. The junction had 5 bases not matched to a gene; V was cut back by 2 bases and J by 6 bases. The CDR3 runs to 14 residues. The CDR3 coding sequence is TGCAGCGTTGAACGGACAGGGGTGGGCAATGAGCAGTTCTTC. Protein product: CSVERTGVGNEQFF.

The chain recombines TRBV15 with TRBJ1-3; the match to TRBD1 covers 7 bases. The junction had 8 bases not matched to a gene; V was cut back by 2 bases and J by 4 bases. The CDR3 is made up of 16 amino acids. Germline V gene sequence: CDR1 LNHNV, CDR2 YYDKDF (reference sequence). CDR3 in amino acids: CATSRKGQLGGNTIYF. The CDR3 DNA reads as TGTGCCACCAGCAGAAAGGGACAGTTGGGAGGAAACACCATATATTTT.

This chain links TRBV7-2 with TRBJ2-1; D uncertain. V shed 5 bases and J shed 7 bases, with 15 bases lying between them. The germline V gene encodes CDR1 SGHTA and CDR2 FQGNSA. The CDR3 extends over 14 amino acids. This CDR3 is CASSPRIFGNEQFF. The CDR3 coding sequence is TGTGCCAGCAGCCCCCGTATATTTGGGAATGAGCAGTTCTTC. Full variable domain (outside the CDR3, taken from reference TRBV7-2 and TRBJ2-1): GAGVSQSPSNKVTEKGKDVELRCDPISGHTALYWYRQSLGQGLEFLIYFQGNSAPDKSGLPSDRFSAERTGGSVSTLTIQRTQQEDSAVYLCASSPRIFGNEQFFGPGTRLTVL.

V gene TRBV5-4 combines with J gene TRBJ2-2; no clear D gene. Trimming cost V 0 bases and J 7 bases, with 7 bases left between them. This CDR3 has 13 residues. Germline V gives CDR1 SGHNT, CDR2 YYREEE (reference sequence). The CDR3 bases are TGTGCCAGCAGCTTGGCTTATATCGGGGAGCTGTTTTTT. This sequence encodes CASSLAYIGELFF.

The rearrangement uses TRBV29-1 and TRBJ2-7; D remains unclear. V was trimmed by 4 bases and J by 4 bases, leaving 8 bases between them. CDR1 and CDR2 (germline): SQVTM, ANQGSEA. This CDR3 spans 11 amino acids. CDR3 sequence reads: CSVGSPYEQYF. The CDR3 DNA sequence: TGCAGCGTTGGTTCTCCTTACGAGCAGTACTTC.

CDR3 amino acids: CASSIEAGGLDTQYF. In DNA form, the CDR3 reads TGTGCCAGTAGTATTGAAGCGGGAGGGTTAGATACGCAGTATTTT. The chain links TRBV19 to TRBJ2-3; 10 bases fit TRBD2. The CDR3 is 15 residues long. The trim removed 3 bases at V and 5 bases at J, leaving 5 bases unmatched. Germline CDR1 is LNHDA and CDR2 is SQIVND (reference sequence). Variable domain in full (rest from reference TRBV19 and TRBJ2-3): DGGITQSPKYLFRKEGQNVTLSCEQNLNHDAMYWYRQDPGQGLRLIYYSQIVNDFQKGDIAEGYSVSREKKESFPLTVTSAQKNPTAFYLCASSIEAGGLDTQYFGPGTRLTVL.

The gene calls are TRBV28 and TRBJ1-2; the match to TRBD1 covers 7 bases. The V segment lost 6 bases and the J segment 4 bases; nucleotides outside the gene matches: 23. Germline V lookup: CDR1 MDHEN, CDR2 SYDVKM. The CDR3 is made up of 19 amino acids. The chain's CDR3 is CASSPIFGRHRQGSYGYTF. DNA of the CDR3: TGTGCCAGCAGCCCTATCTTTGGACGACACAGACAGGGCAGCTATGGCTACACCTTC.

The V and J genes are TRBV5-1 and TRBJ2-3; 7 nucleotides match TRBD1. The CDR3 has 16 amino acids. Germline CDR1 reads SGHRS; CDR2 reads YFSETQ. V gave up 0 bases and J gave up 5 bases; unmatched junction bases: 9. This chain's CDR3 is CASSLGGQSLLDTQYF. CDR3 bases: TGCGCCAGCAGCTTGGGGGGACAGTCCCTTTTAGATACGCAGTATTTT.

For the CDR3, the DNA is TGTGCCAGCAGGGGACAGGGAGATACGCAGTATTTT. As protein: CASRGQGDTQYF. The chain couples TRBV5-4 to TRBJ2-3; 9 bases match TRBD1. The V and J ends lost 5 bases and 5 bases, in that order; junction bases with no gene match: 0. The germline V gene encodes CDR1 SGHNT and CDR2 YYREEE (reference sequence). CDR3 size: 12 residues.

The chain is built from TRBV7-9 and TRBJ2-7; 14 bases align to TRBD2. The CDR3 length is 15 residues. Germline V CDR1 and CDR2: SEHNR, FQNEAQ (reference sequence). V trimming: 5 bases; J trimming: 8 bases; junction bases outside the gene matches: 8. The CDR3 DNA follows: TGTGCCAGCAGCCCCCCGGGACTAGCGGGAGTTCAGCAGTACTTC. It codes for CASSPPGLAGVQQYF. The full variable domain, with the rest looked up from reference TRBV7-9 and TRBJ2-7, is DTGVSQNPRHKITKRGQNVTFRCDPISEHNRLYWYRQTLGQGPEFLTYFQNEAQLEKSRLLSDRFSAERPKGSFSTLEIQRTEQGDSAMYLCASSPPGLAGVQQYFGPGTRLTVT.

V and J are TRBV28 and TRBJ1-3; D is perhaps TRBD1 (6 bases). Germline V lookup: CDR1 MDHEN, CDR2 SYDVKM. Deletions cut 5 bases from V and 4 bases from J, with 15 bases between. The CDR3 extends over 15 amino acids. The CDR3 sequence: CASSPPPGVGNTIYF. CDR3 bases: TGTGCCAGCAGTCCACCACCAGGGGTAGGAAACACCATATATTTT. Full variable domain (outside the CDR3, taken from reference TRBV28 and TRBJ1-3): DVKVTQSSRYLVKRTGEKVFLECVQDMDHENMFWYRQDPGLGLRLIYFSYDVKMKEKGDIPEGYSVSREKKERFSLILESASTNQTSMYLCASSPPPGVGNTIYFGEGSWLTVV.

This chain connects TRBV5-1 to TRBJ1-3; the D is unclear. This CDR3 has 13 residues. Germline CDR1 is SGHRS and CDR2 is YFSETQ. V lost 4 bases and J lost 4, with 9 bases in between. CDR3 nucleotides: TGCGCCAGCAGCGGGGAGAACGGAAACACCATATATTTT. This translates into CASSGENGNTIYF. Full variable domain (rest looked up from reference TRBV5-1 and TRBJ1-3): KAGVTQTPRYLIKTRGQQVTLSCSPISGHRSVSWYQQTPGQGLQFLFEYFSETQRNKGNFPGRFSGRQFSNSRSEMNVSTLELGDSALYLCASSGENGNTIYFGEGSWLTVV.

The genes are TRBV7-8 and TRBJ1-1; D unresolved. The V and J ends lost 5 bases and 5 bases respectively, with 9 bases between them. Germline V gene data show CDR1 as SGHVS and CDR2 as FQNEAQ. The CDR3 contains 12 residues. CDR3 loop: CASSARRTEAFF. For the CDR3, the DNA is TGTGCCAGCAGCGCACGACGAACTGAAGCTTTCTTT.

The rearrangement joins TRBV6-5 to TRBJ1-2; D is undetermined. The CDR3 is 11 residues long. Per the germline V gene, CDR1 is MNHEY and CDR2 is SVGAGI. The V end lost 4 bases, the J end lost 4 bases, and 4 bases lay between the germline ends. CDR3 nucleotides: TGTGCCAGCAGTTCCATCTATGGCTACACCTTC. Amino acids: CASSSIYGYTF.

This clone occurred once. V and J are TRBV2 and TRBJ2-5; D is possibly TRBD1 (6 bases). Germline V gene lookup returns CDR1 SNHLY and CDR2 FYNNEI. The CDR3 is made up of 15 amino acids. Trimming took off 0 bases at V and 5 bases at J, with 13 bases between the two ends. This chain's CDR3 is CASSEAQGGRETQYF. The CDR3 DNA follows: TGTGCCAGCAGTGAAGCGCAAGGGGGTCGGGAGACCCAGTACTTC. The full variable domain, its missing parts supplied by reference TRBV2 and TRBJ2-5, is EPEVTQTPSHQVTQMGQEVILRCVPISNHLYFYWYRQILGQKVEFLVSFYNNEISEKSEIFDDQFSVERPDGSNFTLKIRSTKLEDSAMYFCASSEAQGGRETQYFGPGTRLLVL.

V and J are TRBV11-2 and TRBJ2-3; a possible D gene is TRBD2 (7 bases). V shed 3 bases and J shed 4 bases, with 23 bases lying between them. CDR3 size: 18 residues. The germline V gene has CDR1 SGHAT and CDR2 FQNNGV. In nucleotides, the CDR3 is TGTGCCAGCAGCTTGCTCAGTCCCGGGGGGCTGGGTGCAGATACGCAGTATTTT. Its translation: CASSLLSPGGLGADTQYF.

The chain links TRBV10-3 to TRBJ2-1, with TRBD2 identical over 8 bases. The CDR3 has 14 amino acids. Germline values: CDR1 ENHRY, CDR2 SYGVKD. Trimming took 6 bases from V and 10 from J; bases not matched to a gene: 11. The CDR3 region is CAIRRGEDAEEQFF. CDR3 nucleotide sequence: TGTGCCATCAGGCGGGGGGAGGATGCAGAGGAGCAGTTCTTC.